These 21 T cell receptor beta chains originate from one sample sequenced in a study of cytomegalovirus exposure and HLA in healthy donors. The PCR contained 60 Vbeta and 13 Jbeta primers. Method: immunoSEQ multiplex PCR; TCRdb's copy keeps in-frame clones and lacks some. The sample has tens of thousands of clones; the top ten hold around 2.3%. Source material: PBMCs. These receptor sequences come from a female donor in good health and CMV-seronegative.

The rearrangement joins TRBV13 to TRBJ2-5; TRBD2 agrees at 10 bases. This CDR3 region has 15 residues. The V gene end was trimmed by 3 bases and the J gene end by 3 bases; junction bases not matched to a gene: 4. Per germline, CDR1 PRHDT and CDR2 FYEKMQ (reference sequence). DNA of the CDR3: TGTGCCAGCAGCTTCGGAGCGGGGGGGGAAGAGACCCAGTACTTC. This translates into CASSFGAGGEETQYF.

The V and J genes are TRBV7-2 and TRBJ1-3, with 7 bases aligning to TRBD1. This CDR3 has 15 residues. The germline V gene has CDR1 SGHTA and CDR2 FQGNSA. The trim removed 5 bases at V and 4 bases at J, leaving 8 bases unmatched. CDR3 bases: TGTGCCAGCAGCCTAGGGCTGACAGGGGGAAACACCATATATTTT. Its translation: CASSLGLTGGNTIYF.

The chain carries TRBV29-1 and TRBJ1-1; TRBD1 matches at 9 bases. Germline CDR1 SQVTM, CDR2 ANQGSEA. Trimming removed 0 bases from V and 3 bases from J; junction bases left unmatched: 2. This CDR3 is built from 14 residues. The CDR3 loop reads CSVEDRDRDTEAFF. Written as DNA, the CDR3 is TGCAGCGTTGAAGATCGGGACAGGGACACTGAAGCTTTCTTT.

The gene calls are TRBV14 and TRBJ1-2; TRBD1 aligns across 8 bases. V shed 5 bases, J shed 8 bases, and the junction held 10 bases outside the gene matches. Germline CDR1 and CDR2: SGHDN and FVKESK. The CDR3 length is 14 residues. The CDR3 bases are TGTGCCAGCAGCGCAGGGGGCCGGGGGAAAGGCTACACCTTC. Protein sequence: CASSAGGRGKGYTF.

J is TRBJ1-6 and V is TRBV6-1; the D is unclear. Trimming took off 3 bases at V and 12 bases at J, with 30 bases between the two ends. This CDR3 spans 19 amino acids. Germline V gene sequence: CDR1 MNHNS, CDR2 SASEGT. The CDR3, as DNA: TGTGCCAGCAGTGACGGGGAGCGGGCTGGGAGCCCTGCTTCGGTACCCCTCCACTTT. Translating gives CASSDGERAGSPASVPLHF.

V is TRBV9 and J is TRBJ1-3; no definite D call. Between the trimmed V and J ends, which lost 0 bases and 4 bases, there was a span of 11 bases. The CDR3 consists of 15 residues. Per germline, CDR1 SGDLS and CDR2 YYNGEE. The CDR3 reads CASSVESLSGNTIYF. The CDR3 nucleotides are TGTGCCAGCAGCGTAGAATCCTTATCGGGAAACACCATATATTTT.

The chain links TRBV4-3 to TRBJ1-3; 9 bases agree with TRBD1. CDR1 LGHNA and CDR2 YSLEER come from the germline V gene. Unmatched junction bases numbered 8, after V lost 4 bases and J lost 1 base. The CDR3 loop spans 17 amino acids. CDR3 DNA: TGCGCCAGCAGCCCCGCGCGGACAGGGGCTTCTGGAAACACCATATATTTT. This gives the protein CASSPARTGASGNTIYF.

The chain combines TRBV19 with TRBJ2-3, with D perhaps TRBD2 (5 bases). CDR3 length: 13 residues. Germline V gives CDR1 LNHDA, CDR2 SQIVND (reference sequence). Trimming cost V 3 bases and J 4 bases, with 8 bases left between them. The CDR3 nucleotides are TGTGCCAGTAGTATGGGGAGACCAGATACGCAGTATTTT. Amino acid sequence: CASSMGRPDTQYF.

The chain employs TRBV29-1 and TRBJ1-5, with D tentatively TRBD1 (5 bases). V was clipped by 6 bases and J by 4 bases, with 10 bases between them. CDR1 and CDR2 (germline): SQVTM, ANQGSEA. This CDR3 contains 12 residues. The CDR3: CSVGGANQPQHF. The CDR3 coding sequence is TGCAGCGTGGGGGGAGCGAATCAGCCCCAGCATTTT.

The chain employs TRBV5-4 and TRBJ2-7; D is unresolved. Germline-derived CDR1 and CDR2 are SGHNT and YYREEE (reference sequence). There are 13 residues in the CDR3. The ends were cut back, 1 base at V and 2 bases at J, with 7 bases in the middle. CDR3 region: CASSLPQTYEQYF. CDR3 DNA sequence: TGTGCCAGCAGCTTGCCCCAAACCTACGAGCAGTACTTC.

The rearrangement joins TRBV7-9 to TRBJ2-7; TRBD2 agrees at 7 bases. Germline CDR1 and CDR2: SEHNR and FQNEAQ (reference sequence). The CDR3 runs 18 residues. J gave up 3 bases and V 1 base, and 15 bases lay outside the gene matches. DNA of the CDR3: TGTGCCAGCAGCTTAGGGTCATCGTGGGACTACCAAAACTACGAGCAGTACTTC. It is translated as CASSLGSSWDYQNYEQYF.

CDR3 protein: CASSGGLVFYEQYF. In DNA, the CDR3 is TGTGCCAGCTCCGGGGGACTAGTCTTTTACGAGCAGTACTTC. V is TRBV18 and J is TRBJ2-7, with 8 nucleotides matching TRBD2. Germline trimming cut 6 bases from V and 4 bases from J; bases unmatched to any gene: 8. Germline V gene data show CDR1 as KGHSH and CDR2 as LQKENI. The CDR3 totals 14 residues.

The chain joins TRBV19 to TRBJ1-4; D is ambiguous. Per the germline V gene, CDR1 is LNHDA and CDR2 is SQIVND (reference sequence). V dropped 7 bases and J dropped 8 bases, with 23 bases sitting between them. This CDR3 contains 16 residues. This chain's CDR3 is CASTILGKEGEEKLFF. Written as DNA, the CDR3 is TGTGCCAGTACCATCCTAGGGAAGGAGGGAGAAGAAAAACTGTTTTTT.

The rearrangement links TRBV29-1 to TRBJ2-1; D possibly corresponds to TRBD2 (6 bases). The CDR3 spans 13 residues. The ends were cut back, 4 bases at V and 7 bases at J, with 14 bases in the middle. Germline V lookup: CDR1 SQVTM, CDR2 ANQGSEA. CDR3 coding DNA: TGCAGCGTTGTAGCTCGAGGGAGGAATGAGCAGTTCTTC. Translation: CSVVARGRNEQFF.

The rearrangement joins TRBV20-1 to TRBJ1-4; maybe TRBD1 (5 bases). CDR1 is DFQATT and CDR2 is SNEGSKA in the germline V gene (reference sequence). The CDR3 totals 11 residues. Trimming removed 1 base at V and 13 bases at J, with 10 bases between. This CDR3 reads CSARVGQGLFF. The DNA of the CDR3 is TGCAGTGCTAGAGTGGGGCAGGGACTGTTTTTT.

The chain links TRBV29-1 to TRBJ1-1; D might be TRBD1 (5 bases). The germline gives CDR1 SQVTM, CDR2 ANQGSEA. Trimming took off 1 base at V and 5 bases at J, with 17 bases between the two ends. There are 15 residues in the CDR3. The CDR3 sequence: CSVEGDSPLGTEAFF. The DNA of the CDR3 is TGCAGCGTTGAAGGGGACTCCCCCCTTGGGACTGAAGCTTTCTTT.

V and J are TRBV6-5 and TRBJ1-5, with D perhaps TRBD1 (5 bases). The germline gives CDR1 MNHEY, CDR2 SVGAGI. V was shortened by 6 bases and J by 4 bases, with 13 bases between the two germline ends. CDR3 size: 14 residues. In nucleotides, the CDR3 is TGTGCCAGCAGGGATGCAACAGGAAATCAGCCCCAGCATTTT. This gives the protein CASRDATGNQPQHF.

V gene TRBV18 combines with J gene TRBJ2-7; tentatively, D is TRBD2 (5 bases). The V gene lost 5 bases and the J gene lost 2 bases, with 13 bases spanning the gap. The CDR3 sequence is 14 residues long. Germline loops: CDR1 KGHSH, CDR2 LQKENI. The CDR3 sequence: CASSSSAVTYEQYF. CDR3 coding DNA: TGTGCCAGCTCATCGTCAGCGGTAACCTACGAGCAGTACTTC.

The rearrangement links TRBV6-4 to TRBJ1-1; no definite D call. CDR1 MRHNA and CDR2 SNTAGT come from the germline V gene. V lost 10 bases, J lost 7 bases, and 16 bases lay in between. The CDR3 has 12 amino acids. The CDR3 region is CATLIPIYEAFF. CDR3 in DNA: TGTGCCACCCTGATCCCCATCTATGAAGCTTTCTTT.

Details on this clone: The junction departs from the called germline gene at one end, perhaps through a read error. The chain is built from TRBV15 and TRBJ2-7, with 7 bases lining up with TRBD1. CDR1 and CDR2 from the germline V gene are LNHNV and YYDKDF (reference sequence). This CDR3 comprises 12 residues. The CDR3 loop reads CATSRGDSPGDF. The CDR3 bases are TGTGCCACCAGCAGAGGGGACAGCCCCGGGGACTTC. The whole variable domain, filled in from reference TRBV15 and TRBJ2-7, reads DAMVIQNPRYQVTQFGKPVTLSCSQTLNHNVMYWYQQKSSQAPKLLFHYYDKDFNNEADTPDNFQSRRPNTSFCFLDIRSPGLGDTAMYLCATSRGDSPGDFGPGTRLTVT.

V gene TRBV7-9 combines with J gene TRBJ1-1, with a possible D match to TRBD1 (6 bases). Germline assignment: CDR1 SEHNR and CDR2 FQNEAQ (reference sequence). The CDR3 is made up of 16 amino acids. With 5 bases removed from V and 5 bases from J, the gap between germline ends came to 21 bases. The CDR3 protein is CASSLRQAAFVTEAFF. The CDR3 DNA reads TGTGCCAGCAGCCTCAGACAGGCAGCGTTTGTGACTGAAGCTTTCTTT.